One and the same sample provided the 9 T cell receptor beta chains below, sequenced in a study of cytomegalovirus exposure and HLA in healthy donors. PCR used 60 Vbeta primers and 13 Jbeta primers. Generated by immunoSEQ multiplex PCR, the TCRdb table keeps only in-frame clones and is missing some. The sample lists about 130,000 clones, about 78% seen once, with 1% to 1.5% in the top ten. Input material: PBMCs. The receptors come from a man between 50 and 59 years old in good health and CMV-seronegative.

The J gene is TRBJ2-1, the V gene TRBV28; no clear D gene. Germline CDR1 and CDR2: MDHEN and SYDVKM. CDR3 length: 13 amino acids. Trimming removed 10 bases from V and 2 bases from J, with 12 bases in between. CDR3 amino acids: CATIEPPYNEQFF. The CDR3 nucleotides are TGTGCCACCATAGAGCCCCCCTACAATGAGCAGTTCTTC.

The table lists this clone with a few counts. The identical CDR3 is also encoded by other nucleotide sequences in the sample. The V gene is TRBV27, the J gene TRBJ2-1; TRBD1 matches 11 bases. CDR1 and CDR2 from the germline V gene are MNHEY and SMNVEV (reference sequence). V gave up 7 bases and J gave up 6 bases; unmatched junction bases: 5. The CDR3 is made up of 14 amino acids. CDR3 protein: CASIGDRGGNEQFF. The CDR3 region has the DNA TGTGCCAGCATCGGGGACAGGGGGGGCAATGAGCAGTTCTTC.

J is TRBJ1-2 and V is TRBV28; 7 bases align to TRBD1. This CDR3 is 12 amino acids long. V lost 6 bases and J lost 8; bases outside the gene matches: 6. The V gene's germline CDR1 is MDHEN and CDR2 SYDVKM. CDR3 loop: CASSPTGDGYTF. The CDR3 nucleotides read TGTGCCAGCAGCCCCACAGGGGACGGCTACACCTTC.

The V gene is TRBV4-1, the J gene TRBJ2-3; 7 nucleotides agree with TRBD2. With V trimmed by 0 bases and J by 3 bases, 6 bases remained unmatched. CDR3 length equals 16 residues. CDR1 and CDR2 from the germline V gene are MGHRA and YSYEKL. The DNA for the CDR3 is TGCGCCAGCAGCCAAGAGAAGTGGGGGGGAACAGATACGCAGTATTTT. Translated, it gives CASSQEKWGGTDTQYF.

The rearrangement uses TRBV6-5 and TRBJ1-2, with D maybe TRBD1 (6 bases). This CDR3 has 14 residues. Between the trimmed V and J ends, which lost 5 bases and 8 bases, there was a span of 18 bases. The germline V gene has CDR1 MNHEY and CDR2 SVGAGI. The DNA of the CDR3 is TGTGCCAGCAGTCCCCCTGGGGGAGGGGGGGGCTACACCTTC. Translating gives CASSPPGGGGGYTF.

V and J are TRBV5-4 and TRBJ2-1, with D possibly matching TRBD1 (5 bases). CDR1 and CDR2 from the germline V gene are SGHNT and YYREEE (reference sequence). This CDR3 has 15 amino acids. Trimming removed 3 bases at V and 8 bases at J, with 18 bases between. DNA for the CDR3: TGTGCCAGCAGCTCCCCAGGGCTACAAGGCGATGAGCAGTTCTTC. This gives the protein CASSSPGLQGDEQFF.

The genes are TRBV6-6 and TRBJ1-5; 9 nucleotides line up with TRBD1. The germline CDR1 and CDR2 sequences are MNHNY and SVGAGI (reference sequence). This CDR3 comprises 16 residues. Germline trimming cut 5 bases from V and 7 bases from J; bases unmatched to any gene: 12. CDR3 region: CASSPPGQGANQPQHF. In nucleotides, the CDR3 is TGTGCCAGCAGTCCCCCGGGACAGGGAGCTAACCAGCCCCAGCATTTT.

The chain combines TRBV29-1 with TRBJ1-2; tentatively, D is TRBD1 (5 bases). There are 12 residues in the CDR3. The V end lost 5 bases, the J end lost 3 bases, and 10 bases lay between the germline ends. Germline values: CDR1 SQVTM, CDR2 ANQGSEA. In DNA form, the CDR3 reads TGCAGCGTTCCAGGGAGGGACTATGGCTACACCTTC. It specifies CSVPGRDYGYTF. Full variable domain (remainder filled in from reference TRBV29-1 and TRBJ1-2): SAVISQKPSRDICQRGTSLTIQCQVDSQVTMMFWYRQQPGQSLTLIATANQGSEATYESGFVIDKFPISRPNLTFSTLTVSNMSPEDSSIYLCSVPGRDYGYTFGSGTRLTVV.

V usage is TRBV28 and J usage is TRBJ2-7, with 8 bases that match TRBD1. The CDR3 runs to 13 residues. V gave up 5 bases and J gave up 3 bases; unmatched junction bases: 3. Germline CDR1 is MDHEN and CDR2 is SYDVKM. The CDR3 DNA is TGTGCCAGCAGTGGACAGGGTCTCTACGAGCAGTACTTC. This codes for CASSGQGLYEQYF. Looking up the rest from reference TRBV28 and TRBJ2-7 gives the full variable domain: DVKVTQSSRYLVKRTGEKVFLECVQDMDHENMFWYRQDPGLGLRLIYFSYDVKMKEKGDIPEGYSVSREKKERFSLILESASTNQTSMYLCASSGQGLYEQYFGPGTRLTVT.